This TCR beta chain is from a study of blood T cell repertoires in COVID-19. Whole-study context: Sources were T cells, B-cell-depleted T cells, or PBMCs; the material itself was cDNA or gDNA.

Source study methods: The authors estimated nucleated cell counts from reference gene primer amplification. Produced via immunoSEQ multiplex PCR; TCRdb's table is partial and in-frame only. The V and J calls and clone size come from that table; D and trimming were worked out from the DNA. The table lists over 85,000 clones, 86% of them singletons, with roughly 20% in the top ten. CDR3 length equals 13 residues. The germline V and J ends were trimmed by 5 bases and 3 bases, with 7 bases remaining between them. This chain joins TRBV12-3 or TRBV12-4 and TRBJ2-2; D perhaps matches TRBD1 (6 bases). The sequencing input was peripheral blood. The TCR originated in a woman of 80 years or more with acute or convalescent COVID-19. The CDR3 coding sequence is TGTGCCAGCAGTACAGGGTACACCGGGGAGCTGTTTTTT. It is translated as CASSTGYTGELFF.